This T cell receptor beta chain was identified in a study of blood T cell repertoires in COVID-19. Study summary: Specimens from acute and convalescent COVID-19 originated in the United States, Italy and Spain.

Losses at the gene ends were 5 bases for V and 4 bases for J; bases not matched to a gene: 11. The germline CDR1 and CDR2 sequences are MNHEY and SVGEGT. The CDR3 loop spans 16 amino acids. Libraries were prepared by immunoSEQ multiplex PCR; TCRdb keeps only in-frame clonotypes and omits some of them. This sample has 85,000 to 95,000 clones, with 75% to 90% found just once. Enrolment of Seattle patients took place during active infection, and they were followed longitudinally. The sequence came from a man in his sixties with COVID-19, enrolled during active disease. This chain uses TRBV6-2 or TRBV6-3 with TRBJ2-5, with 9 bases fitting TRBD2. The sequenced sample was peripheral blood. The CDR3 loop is CASSKLRGGAGETQYF. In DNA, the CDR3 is TGTGCCAGCAGTAAACTGCGGGGGGGCGCGGGAGAGACCCAGTACTTC.